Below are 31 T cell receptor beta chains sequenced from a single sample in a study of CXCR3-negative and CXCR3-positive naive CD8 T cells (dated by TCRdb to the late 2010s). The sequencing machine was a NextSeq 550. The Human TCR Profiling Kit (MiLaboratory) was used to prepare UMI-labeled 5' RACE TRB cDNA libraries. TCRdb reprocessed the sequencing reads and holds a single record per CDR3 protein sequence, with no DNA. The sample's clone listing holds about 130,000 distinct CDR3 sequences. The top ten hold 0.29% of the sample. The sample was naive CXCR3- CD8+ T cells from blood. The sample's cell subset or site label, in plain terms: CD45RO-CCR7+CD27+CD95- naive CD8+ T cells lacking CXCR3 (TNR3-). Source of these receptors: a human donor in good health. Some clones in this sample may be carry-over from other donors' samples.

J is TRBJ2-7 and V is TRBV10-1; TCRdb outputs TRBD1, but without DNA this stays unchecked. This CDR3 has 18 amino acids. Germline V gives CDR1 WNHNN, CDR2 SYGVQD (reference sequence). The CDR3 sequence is CASSGGVMSPGNDYEQYF.

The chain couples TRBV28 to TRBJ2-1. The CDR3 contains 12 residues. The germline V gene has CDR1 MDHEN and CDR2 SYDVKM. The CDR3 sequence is CASSLSANEQFF.

The CDR3 sequence is CASATGFSYEQYF. The V gene is TRBV19, the J gene TRBJ2-7; the TCRdb call, TRBD1, lacks DNA for checking. Germline V CDR1 and CDR2: LNHDA, SQIVND (reference sequence). CDR3 length: 13 residues.

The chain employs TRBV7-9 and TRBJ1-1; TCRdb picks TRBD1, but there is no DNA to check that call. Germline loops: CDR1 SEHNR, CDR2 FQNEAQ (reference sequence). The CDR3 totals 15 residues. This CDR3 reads CASSPGGAVNTEAFF. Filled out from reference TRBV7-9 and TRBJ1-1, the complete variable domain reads DTGVSQNPRHKITKRGQNVTFRCDPISEHNRLYWYRQTLGQGPEFLTYFQNEAQLEKSRLLSDRFSAERPKGSFSTLEIQRTEQGDSAMYLCASSPGGAVNTEAFFGQGTRLTVV.

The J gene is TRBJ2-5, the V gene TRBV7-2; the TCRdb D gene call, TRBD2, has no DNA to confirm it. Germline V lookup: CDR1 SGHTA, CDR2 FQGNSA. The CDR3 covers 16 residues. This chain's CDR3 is CASSLQRIAIQETQYF.

CDR3 protein: CSVRGPGQGVGHGYTF. The chain joins TRBV29-1 to TRBJ1-2; TCRdb's assignment of TRBD1 cannot be checked, as there is no DNA. Per the germline V gene, CDR1 is SQVTM and CDR2 is ANQGSEA. The CDR3 extends over 16 amino acids.

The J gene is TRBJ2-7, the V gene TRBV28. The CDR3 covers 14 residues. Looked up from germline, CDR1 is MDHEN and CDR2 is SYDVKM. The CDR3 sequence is CASLTAGNSYEQYF. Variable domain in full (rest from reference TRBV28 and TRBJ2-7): DVKVTQSSRYLVKRTGEKVFLECVQDMDHENMFWYRQDPGLGLRLIYFSYDVKMKEKGDIPEGYSVSREKKERFSLILESASTNQTSMYLCASLTAGNSYEQYFGPGTRLTVT.

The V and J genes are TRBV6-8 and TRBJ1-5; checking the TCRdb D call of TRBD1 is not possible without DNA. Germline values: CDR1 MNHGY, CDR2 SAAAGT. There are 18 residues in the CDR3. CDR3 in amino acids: CANPIRYLQGMSNQPQHF.

The CDR3 here is CASSPSLGSGILVSYNEQFF. The chain carries TRBV11-2 and TRBJ2-1; the TRBD2 assignment by TCRdb is unverifiable without DNA. The CDR3 has 20 residues. Germline V gene sequence: CDR1 SGHAT, CDR2 FQNNGV.

CDR3 residues: CASSSDGREQFF. The gene calls are TRBV27 and TRBJ2-1; the D gene TCRdb calls, TRBD2, cannot be checked with no DNA. The germline CDR1 and CDR2 sequences are MNHEY and SMNVEV (reference sequence). This CDR3 is built from 12 residues.

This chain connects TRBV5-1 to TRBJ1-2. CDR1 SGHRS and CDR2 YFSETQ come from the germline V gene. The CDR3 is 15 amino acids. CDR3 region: CASSLSGREIYGYTF.

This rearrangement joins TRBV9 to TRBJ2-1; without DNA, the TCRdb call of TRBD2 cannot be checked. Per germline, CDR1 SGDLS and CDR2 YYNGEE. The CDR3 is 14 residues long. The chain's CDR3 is CASSAGLGYNEKFF.

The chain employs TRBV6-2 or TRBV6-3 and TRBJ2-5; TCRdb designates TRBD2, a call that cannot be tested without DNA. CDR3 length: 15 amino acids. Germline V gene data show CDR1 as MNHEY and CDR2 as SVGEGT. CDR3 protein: CASMAGTSDQETQYF.

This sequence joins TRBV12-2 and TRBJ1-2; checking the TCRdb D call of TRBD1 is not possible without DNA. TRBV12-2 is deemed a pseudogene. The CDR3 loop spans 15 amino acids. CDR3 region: CASRQPGQGNYGYTF.

The CDR3 is CASIRTPSYNEQFF. The chain recombines TRBV28 with TRBJ2-1. CDR1 and CDR2 from the germline V gene are MDHEN and SYDVKM. The CDR3 totals 14 residues.

CDR3 sequence reads: CATSRVRQPTDTQYF. The chain combines TRBV15 with TRBJ2-3. Looked up from germline, CDR1 is LNHNV and CDR2 is YYDKDF (reference sequence). The CDR3 spans 15 residues.

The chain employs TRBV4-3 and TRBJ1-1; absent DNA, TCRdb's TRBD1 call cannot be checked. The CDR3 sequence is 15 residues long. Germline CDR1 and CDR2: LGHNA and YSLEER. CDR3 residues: CASSQETGENTEAFF.

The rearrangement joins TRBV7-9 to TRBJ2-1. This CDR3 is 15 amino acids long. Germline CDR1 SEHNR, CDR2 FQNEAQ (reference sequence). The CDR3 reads CASSLSRGQYNEQFF.

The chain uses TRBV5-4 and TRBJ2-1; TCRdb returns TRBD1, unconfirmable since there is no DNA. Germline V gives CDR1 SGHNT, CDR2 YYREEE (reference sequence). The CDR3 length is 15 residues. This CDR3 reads CASSGGQGAYNEQFF. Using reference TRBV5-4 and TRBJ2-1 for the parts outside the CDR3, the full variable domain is ETGVTQSPTHLIKTRGQQVTLRCSSQSGHNTVSWYQQALGQGPQFIFQYYREEENGRGNFPPRFSGLQFPNYSSELNVNALELDDSALYLCASSGGQGAYNEQFFGPGTRLTVL.

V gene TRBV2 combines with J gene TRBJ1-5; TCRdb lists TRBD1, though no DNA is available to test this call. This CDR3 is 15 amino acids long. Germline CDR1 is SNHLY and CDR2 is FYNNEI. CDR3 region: CASRSGTNSNQPQHF.

The CDR3 protein is CASHENRLGTREQYF. The chain couples TRBV11-3 to TRBJ2-7; without DNA, the TCRdb call of TRBD2 cannot be checked. The CDR3 has 15 residues. The germline gives CDR1 SGHNT, CDR2 YENEEA.

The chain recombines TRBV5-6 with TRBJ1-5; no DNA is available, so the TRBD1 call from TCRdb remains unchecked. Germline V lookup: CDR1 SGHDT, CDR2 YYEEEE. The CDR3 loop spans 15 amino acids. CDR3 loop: CASARGAPSNQPQHF.

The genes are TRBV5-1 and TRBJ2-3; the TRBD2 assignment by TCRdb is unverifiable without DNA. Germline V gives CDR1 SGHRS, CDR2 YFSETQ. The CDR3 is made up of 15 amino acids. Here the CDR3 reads CASSLISGSTDTQYF.

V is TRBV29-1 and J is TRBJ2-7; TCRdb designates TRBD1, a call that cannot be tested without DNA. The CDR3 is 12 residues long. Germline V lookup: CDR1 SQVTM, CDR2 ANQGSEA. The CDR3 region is CSGSDRGYEQYF.

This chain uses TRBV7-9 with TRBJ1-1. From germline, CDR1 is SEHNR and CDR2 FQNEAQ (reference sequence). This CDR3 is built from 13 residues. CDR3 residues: CASSAGGSTEAFF.

The CDR3 sequence is CASSTGTGAYNEQFF. The V and J genes are TRBV6-2 or TRBV6-3 and TRBJ2-1; TCRdb selects TRBD1, and the lack of DNA leaves this call unchecked. The CDR3 contains 15 residues. Germline V gives CDR1 MNHEY, CDR2 SVGEGT.

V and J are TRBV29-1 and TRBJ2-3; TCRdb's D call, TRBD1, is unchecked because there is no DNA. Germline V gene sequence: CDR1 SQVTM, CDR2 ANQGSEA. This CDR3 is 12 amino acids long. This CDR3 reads CSVGPGEGTQYF.

The CDR3 loop reads CASRHDSSYEQYF. The chain links TRBV5-1 to TRBJ2-7. CDR1 and CDR2 from the germline V gene are SGHRS and YFSETQ. The CDR3 totals 13 residues.

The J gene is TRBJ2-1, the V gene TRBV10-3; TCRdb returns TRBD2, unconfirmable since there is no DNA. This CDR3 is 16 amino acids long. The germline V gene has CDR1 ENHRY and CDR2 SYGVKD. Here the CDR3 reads CAIRDPKRERFNEQFF.

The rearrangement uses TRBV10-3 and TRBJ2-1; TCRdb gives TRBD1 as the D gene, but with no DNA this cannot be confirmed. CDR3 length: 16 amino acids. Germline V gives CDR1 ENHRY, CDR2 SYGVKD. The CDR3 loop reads CAISESGASSYNEQFF.

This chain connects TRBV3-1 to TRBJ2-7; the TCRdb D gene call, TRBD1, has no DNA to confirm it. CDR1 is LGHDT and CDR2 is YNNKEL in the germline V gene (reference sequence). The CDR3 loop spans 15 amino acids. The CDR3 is CASSQGLGGGYEQYF.